A selection of T cell receptor beta chains follows, all from one sample in a study of T cells in Graves' hyperthyroidism and ophthalmopathy. From the multiplex PCR reads, TCRdb called clonotypes with MiXCR, one entry per CDR3 protein. There are 200,000 to 250,000 distinct CDR3 sequences in the sample; 15% to 20% occur only once, and 50% lies in the top ten. Sequenced: blood. The receptors stem from a man aged 50 or older with Graves' hyperthyroidism. The CDR3 runs from the conserved cysteine through the conserved F or W. A D gene is named only where the DNA matches it firmly. Expanded clones get a size class; other rows say once, few or many, or leave the size out.

abundance	d_gene	v_gene	j_gene	CDR3aa	CDR3nt
many	-	TRBV30	TRBJ2-1	CAWSVGPSYNEQFF	TGTGCCTGGAGTGTTGGTCCCTCCTACAATGAGCAGTTCTTC
few	-	TRBV5-6	TRBJ2-1	CASSLARRGSYNEQFF	TGTGCCAGCAGCTTGGCACGGAGGGGCTCCTACAATGAGCAGTTCTTC
-	-	TRBV2	TRBJ1-6	CASRGDGDNSPLHF	TGTGCCAGCAGGGGGGACGGGGATAATTCACCCCTCCACTTT
few	-	TRBV7-3	TRBJ2-5	CASSLTVQGSQYF	TGTGCCAGCAGCCTGACAGTCCAAGGGTCCCAGTACTTC
-	-	TRBV7-9	TRBJ1-4	CASSSISEGTTNEKLFF	TGTGCCAGCAGCAGTATATCGGAGGGGACAACTAATGAAAAACTGTTTTTT
few	-	TRBV20-1	TRBJ2-1	CSARGPGASRQFF	TGCAGTGCTAGAGGGCCTGGGGCTTCTCGGCAGTTCTTC
-	-	TRBV5-1	TRBJ2-1	CASSLGSFGTPGGEQFF	TGCGCCAGCAGCTTGGGAAGTTTTGGGACGCCTGGGGGTGAGCAGTTCTTC
few	TRBD1	TRBV4-1	TRBJ1-5	CASSHGTGGQPQHF	TGCGCCAGCAGCCACGGGACAGGGGGACAGCCCCAGCATTTT
few	TRBD2	TRBV3-1	TRBJ2-5	CASSLEGLAGVFPETQYF	TGTGCCAGCAGCCTGGAGGGACTAGCGGGAGTTTTTCCAGAGACCCAGTACTTC
many	TRBD2	TRBV30	TRBJ2-1	CAWSGIAGVEQFF	TGTGCCTGGAGTGGAATAGCGGGAGTCGAGCAGTTCTTC
few	-	TRBV7-3	TRBJ2-3	CASSYRGLLDTQYF	TGTGCCAGCAGCTACCGGGGCCTATTGGATACGCAGTATTTT
few	-	TRBV3-1	TRBJ2-7	CASSPRSHPLYEQYF	TGTGCCAGCAGCCCCCGATCCCATCCCCTCTACGAGCAGTACTTC
few	-	TRBV5-1	TRBJ1-5	CASSLEGRSNQPQHF	TGCGCCAGCAGCCTGGAGGGCAGAAGCAATCAGCCCCAGCATTTT
many	-	TRBV5-1	TRBJ2-7	CASSLVSDSSYEQYF	TGCGCCAGCAGCTTGGTTTCGGACAGTTCCTACGAGCAGTACTTC
few	-	TRBV5-1	TRBJ2-3	CASSGPSTDTQYF	TGCGCCAGTTCAGGTCCTAGCACAGATACGCAGTATTTT
-	-	TRBV4-1	TRBJ1-3	CASSQSRREGDTIYF	TGCGCCAGCAGCCAAAGTAGGAGGGAAGGGGACACCATATATTTT
many	-	TRBV20-1	TRBJ2-3	CSAITQGIADTQYF	TGCAGTGCAATTACTCAGGGGATCGCAGATACGCAGTATTTT
-	-	TRBV20-1	TRBJ2-7	CSAKRRNSYEQYF	TGCAGTGCTAAGAGGCGGAACTCCTACGAGCAGTACTTC
-	-	TRBV5-1	TRBJ2-5	CASSLGWSGETQYF	TGCGCCAGCAGCTTGGGTTGGTCAGGGGAGACCCAGTACTTC
many	-	TRBV7-7	TRBJ2-1	CASSPGASVYNEQFF	TGTGCTAGCAGCCCCGGGGCTAGCGTATACAATGAGCAGTTCTTC
many	-	TRBV2	TRBJ1-1	CASTSTMNTEAFF	TGTGCCAGCACGTCCACGATGAACACTGAAGCTTTCTTT
few	TRBD2	TRBV25-1	TRBJ2-5	CASSEEGVGLAGEGLETQYF	TGTGCCAGCAGTGAAGAGGGGGTCGGACTAGCGGGAGAAGGACTAGAGACCCAGTACTTC
many	-	TRBV20-1	TRBJ2-1	CSARRDPLRYNEQFF	TGCAGTGCTAGAAGGGACCCCCTCCGATACAATGAGCAGTTCTTC
many	-	TRBV2	TRBJ1-5	CASSGGLLRPQHF	TGTGCCAGCAGTGGGGGCCTCCTCAGGCCCCAGCATTTT
-	TRBD1	TRBV6-1	TRBJ1-2	CASSDLIFGTGNGYTF	TGTGCCAGCAGTGACCTGATTTTCGGGACAGGGAATGGCTACACCTTC
-	-	TRBV18	TRBJ1-1	CASSPGGGGRMNTEAFF	TGTGCCAGCTCACCTGGTGGAGGGGGGAGGATGAACACTGAAGCTTTCTTT
many	-	TRBV10-3	TRBJ1-2	CAISDGRRNYGYTF	TGTGCCATCAGTGATGGCAGGAGGAACTATGGCTACACCTTC
few	-	TRBV2	TRBJ2-1	CASSEGNSYNEQFF	TGTGCCAGCAGTGAAGGAAACTCCTACAATGAGCAGTTCTTC
few	-	TRBV5-1	TRBJ2-1	CASSLAQGRINEQFF	TGCGCCAGCAGCTTGGCCCAGGGAAGGATTAATGAGCAGTTCTTC
-	TRBD1	TRBV5-1	TRBJ1-2	CASSLRTGGAFGYTF	TGCGCCAGCAGCTTGAGAACAGGGGGCGCCTTTGGCTACACCTTC
many	-	TRBV2	TRBJ2-7	CASSVSAYEQYF	TGTGCCAGCAGTGTTAGCGCCTACGAGCAGTACTTC
many	-	TRBV4-1	TRBJ1-2	CASSQGTADSYGYTF	TGCGCCAGCAGCCAAGGGACAGCGGATAGCTATGGCTACACCTTC
many	TRBD2	TRBV6-1	TRBJ2-7	CASSEASGTYEQYF	TGTGCCAGCAGTGAAGCGAGCGGGACCTACGAGCAGTACTTC
-	-	TRBV19	TRBJ2-7	CASSISGTSSYEQYF	TGTGCCAGTAGTATATCCGGGACGAGCTCCTACGAGCAGTACTTC
few	TRBD1	TRBV15	TRBJ1-5	CATKAGQGDYQPQHF	TGTGCCACCAAGGCGGGACAGGGGGACTATCAGCCCCAGCATTTT
-	-	TRBV19	TRBJ1-2	CASSMRADRSYGYTF	TGTGCCAGTAGTATGAGGGCTGACAGGTCCTATGGCTACACCTTC
-	-	TRBV27	TRBJ2-7	CASSHRDIRYEQYF	TGTGCCAGCAGTCACCGGGACATCCGCTACGAGCAGTACTTC
many	TRBD2	TRBV28	TRBJ2-2	CASLGAGGNTGELFF	TGTGCCAGCCTTGGTGCGGGAGGGAACACCGGGGAGCTGTTTTTT
-	-	TRBV20-1	TRBJ1-5	CSARPPQVGEQPQHF	TGCAGTGCTAGACCCCCACAGGTGGGGGAACAGCCCCAGCATTTT
many	-	TRBV18	TRBJ2-3	CASSPSGITDTQYF	TGTGCCAGCTCACCCTCCGGGATCACAGATACGCAGTATTTT
few	TRBD1	TRBV7-3	TRBJ2-3	CAGSLTGDVDTQYF	TGTGCCGGCAGCTTAACAGGGGATGTTGATACGCAGTATTTT
few	TRBD1	TRBV5-5	TRBJ2-5	CASSLVGKGAFGETQYF	TGTGCCAGCAGCTTGGTAGGGAAGGGGGCCTTTGGAGAGACCCAGTACTTC
-	TRBD2	TRBV6-1	TRBJ2-2	CATKAGRVVWANTGELFF	TGTGCCACGAAAGCGGGGCGGGTGGTATGGGCGAACACCGGGGAGCTGTTTTTT
many	-	TRBV6-1	TRBJ2-7	CASSKGDRDLNEQYF	TGTGCCAGCAGTAAGGGGGACCGTGACCTTAACGAGCAGTACTTC
-	TRBD2	TRBV7-2	TRBJ2-5	CASSLVAGEKWETQYF	TGTGCCAGCAGCTTAGTAGCGGGAGAAAAGTGGGAGACCCAGTACTTC
-	TRBD2	TRBV19	TRBJ2-1	CASSKLAGNEQFF	TGTGCCAGTAGTAAACTAGCGGGAAATGAGCAGTTCTTC